Below, 28 T cell receptor beta chains from the same sample are listed, as sequenced in a study of cytomegalovirus exposure and HLA in healthy donors. The PCR had 60 Vbeta and 13 Jbeta primers. Method: immunoSEQ multiplex PCR; TCRdb's copy keeps in-frame clones and lacks some. The profile covers about 95,000 clones, with about four fifths appearing a single time and roughly 3.9% taken by the ten largest. Sequenced sample: PBMCs. Every receptor here comes from a woman aged 40 to 50 in good health and CMV-seropositive.

This clone occurred a few times. The chain is built from TRBV5-1 and TRBJ1-1, with D perhaps TRBD1 (5 bases). This CDR3 is built from 14 residues. The V end was cut by 5 bases, the J end by 6 bases, with 17 bases between. The V gene's germline CDR1 is SGHRS and CDR2 YFSETQ. As DNA, the CDR3 is TGCGCCAGCAGTTCTGACAGTCCGGGCGCTGAAGCTTTCTTT. This codes for CASSSDSPGAEAFF.

The chain employs TRBV29-1 and TRBJ2-5, with 7 bases lining up with TRBD2. The J call is doubtful: the DNA matches TRBJ2-7 better. This CDR3 has 15 residues. Germline CDR1 reads SQVTM; CDR2 reads ANQGSEA. CDR3 in amino acids: CSVGGGSSGTYEQYF. CDR3 sequence (DNA): TGCAGCGTTGGGGGGGGGTCTAGCGGCACCTACGAGCAGTACTTC.

This clone appeared a few times. This sequence joins TRBV5-8 and TRBJ1-4; D not certain. The CDR3 spans 15 residues. The ends were cut back, 0 bases at V and 3 bases at J, with 9 bases in the middle. CDR1 is SGHTS and CDR2 is YDEGEE in the germline V gene. CDR3 loop: CASSLVVRANEKLFF. In DNA, the CDR3 is TGTGCCAGCAGCTTGGTCGTTCGTGCTAATGAAAAACTGTTTTTT.

The rearrangement joins TRBV28 to TRBJ2-4, with D maybe TRBD2 (5 bases). In germline, CDR1 is MDHEN, CDR2 SYDVKM. V was clipped by 8 bases and J by 0 bases, with 11 bases between them. The length of the CDR3 is 14 residues. The CDR3 is CASAFSGAKNIQYF. DNA for the CDR3: TGTGCCAGCGCCTTCAGCGGAGCCAAAAACATTCAGTACTTC.

This clone was found a few times. This chain connects TRBV15 to TRBJ1-3; D not resolved. The CDR3 is 17 residues long. CDR1 is LNHNV and CDR2 is YYDKDF in the germline V gene (reference sequence). The ends were cut back, 4 bases at V and 4 bases at J, with 20 bases in the middle. CDR3 sequence: CATSTYLTGVRGNTIYF. The CDR3 region has the DNA TGTGCCACCAGCACCTACTTAACCGGGGTCAGGGGAAACACCATATATTTT.

The chain has TRBV4-2 and TRBJ1-1; D is possibly TRBD1 (5 bases). The germline V gene has CDR1 LGHNA and CDR2 YNFKEQ. This CDR3 has 14 amino acids. V dropped 4 bases and J dropped 4 bases, with 13 bases sitting between them. The CDR3 DNA reads as TGTGCCAGCAGCCCCCCAGGGATTGGCACTGAAGCTTTCTTT. Protein: CASSPPGIGTEAFF.

The V call is TRBV30, the J call TRBJ2-7; 14 bases agree with TRBD2. Germline V gene lookup returns CDR1 GTSNPN and CDR2 SVGIG (reference sequence). V lost 3 bases, J lost 6 bases, and 7 bases stayed unmatched. The CDR3 runs 15 residues. The CDR3 DNA reads as TGTGCCTGGAGCCAGGGACTAGCGGGAGTGATCGAGCAGTACTTC. Its translation: CAWSQGLAGVIEQYF. The complete variable domain, with remaining parts taken from reference TRBV30 and TRBJ2-7, reads SQTIHQWPATLVQPVGSPLSLECTVEGTSNPNLYWYRQAAGRGLQLLFYSVGIGQISSEVPQNLSASRPQDRQFILSSKKLLLSDSGFYLCAWSQGLAGVIEQYFGPGTRLTVT.

The chain has TRBV7-9 and TRBJ2-3, with D tentatively TRBD2 (6 bases). Looked up from germline, CDR1 is SEHNR and CDR2 is FQNEAQ (reference sequence). The CDR3 is made up of 16 amino acids. V was shortened by 2 bases and J by 2 bases, with 14 bases between the two germline ends. The CDR3 sequence: CASSLSGRKVTDTQYF. The CDR3 nucleotides are TGTGCCAGCAGCTTAAGTGGGAGGAAGGTCACAGATACGCAGTATTTT.

The rearrangement uses TRBV21-1 and TRBJ2-1; the D call in the table, TRBD2, was not verified against the DNA. TRBV21-1 is designated a pseudogene. The CDR3 runs to 15 residues. The CDR3 nucleotides read TGTGCCGCCTTCCTAGGGACTAGCTCCTACAATGAGCAGTTCTTC. Its translation: CAAFLGTSSYNEQFF.

The chain employs TRBV18 and TRBJ1-5; 7 nucleotides match TRBD1. With V trimmed by 6 bases and J by 7 bases, 9 bases remained unmatched. The CDR3 covers 14 residues. Germline V gives CDR1 KGHSH, CDR2 LQKENI. The CDR3 loop reads CASSRQGKDQPQHF. The CDR3 bases are TGTGCCAGCTCGCGACAGGGAAAGGACCAGCCCCAGCATTTT.

This chain connects TRBV6-5 to TRBJ2-7; a possible D gene is TRBD2 (6 bases). Germline loops: CDR1 MNHEY, CDR2 SVGAGI. Trimming cost V 0 bases and J 3 bases, with 9 bases left between them. CDR3 length equals 14 residues. The CDR3 nucleotides read TGTGCCAGCAGTTACTCTCAGGAGGGCTACGAGCAGTACTTC. This gives the protein CASSYSQEGYEQYF.

J is TRBJ2-5 and V is TRBV5-1; D unresolved. The CDR3 sequence is 14 residues long. V lost 4 bases, J lost 1 base, and 11 bases lay in between. Germline V lookup: CDR1 SGHRS, CDR2 YFSETQ. Here the CDR3 reads CASSPFVAQETQYF. For the CDR3, the DNA is TGCGCCAGCAGCCCCTTTGTAGCCCAAGAGACCCAGTACTTC.

The table lists this clone with a count of one. V and J are TRBV6-4 and TRBJ2-1; 8 bases map to TRBD2. Per germline, CDR1 MRHNA and CDR2 SNTAGT. The CDR3 extends over 15 amino acids. After removal of 0 bases from V and 4 bases from J, the junction contained 2 bases not matched to a gene. The CDR3 sequence: CASSDSSGEYNEQFF. CDR3 bases: TGTGCCAGCAGTGACTCTAGCGGGGAGTACAATGAGCAGTTCTTC.

V gene TRBV5-1 combines with J gene TRBJ2-7; D possibly corresponds to TRBD2 (5 bases). Trimming stripped 0 bases from V and 5 bases from J, with 15 bases between. This CDR3 comprises 15 residues. Germline V lookup: CDR1 SGHRS, CDR2 YFSETQ. The CDR3, as DNA: TGCGCCAGCAGCTTGGCCGGGGTAGGTTCGAACGAGCAGTACTTC. Translating gives CASSLAGVGSNEQYF.

V gene TRBV5-1 combines with J gene TRBJ2-4; 7 bases align to TRBD2. The junction had 12 bases not matched to a gene; V was cut back by 3 bases and J by 0 bases. CDR3 length equals 18 residues. The germline gives CDR1 SGHRS, CDR2 YFSETQ. The CDR3 coding sequence is TGCGCCAGCAGCTCGACTAGCTACAACGCCCTAGCCAAAAACATTCAGTACTTC. Its translation is CASSSTSYNALAKNIQYF. Based on the CDR3 plus reference TRBV5-1 and TRBJ2-4, the full variable domain is KAGVTQTPRYLIKTRGQQVTLSCSPISGHRSVSWYQQTPGQGLQFLFEYFSETQRNKGNFPGRFSGRQFSNSRSEMNVSTLELGDSALYLCASSSTSYNALAKNIQYFGAGTRLSVL.

V is TRBV28 and J is TRBJ1-2; D may be TRBD1 (5 bases). This CDR3 spans 12 amino acids. Germline values: CDR1 MDHEN, CDR2 SYDVKM. V was clipped by 3 bases and J by 4 bases, with 6 bases between them. The DNA for the CDR3 is TGTGCCAGCAGTTTGGACACCTATGGCTACACCTTC. Protein sequence: CASSLDTYGYTF.

This sequence joins TRBV5-6 and TRBJ2-1, with 8 positions matching TRBD1. There are 16 residues in the CDR3. The ends lost 2 bases at V and 9 bases at J; junction bases unmatched: 13. The germline CDR1 and CDR2 sequences are SGHDT and YYEEEE. The CDR3 region has the DNA TGTGCCAGCAGCTTCCCCAGGACAGGGAAAAGGGGTGAGCAGTTCTTC. Its protein is CASSFPRTGKRGEQFF. The full variable domain, rest sourced from reference TRBV5-6 and TRBJ2-1, is DAGVTQSPTHLIKTRGQQVTLRCSPKSGHDTVSWYQQALGQGPQFIFQYYEEEERQRGNFPDRFSGHQFPNYSSELNVNALLLGDSALYLCASSFPRTGKRGEQFFGPGTRLTVL.

The chain couples TRBV6-5 to TRBJ2-7; tentatively, D is TRBD1 (5 bases). The CDR3 consists of 15 residues. V gave up 0 bases and J gave up 3 bases, with 12 bases separating them. In germline, CDR1 is MNHEY, CDR2 SVGAGI. The CDR3 DNA reads as TGTGCCAGCAGTTACTCTCCCGCCAGGGACTACGAGCAGTACTTC. It encodes CASSYSPARDYEQYF.

The rearrangement links TRBV5-1 to TRBJ2-2; 13 nucleotides line up with TRBD2. The V gene end was trimmed by 0 bases and the J gene end by 1 base; junction bases not matched to a gene: 0. This CDR3 is built from 17 residues. Looked up from germline, CDR1 is SGHRS and CDR2 is YFSETQ. The CDR3 here is CASSLGLAGGNTGELFF. The CDR3 DNA sequence: TGCGCCAGCAGCTTGGGACTAGCGGGAGGGAACACCGGGGAGCTGTTTTTT.

Concerning this clone: Other DNA sequences in the same sample also yield this CDR3. The genes are TRBV27 and TRBJ2-2, with D perhaps TRBD2 (6 bases). The V and J ends lost 4 bases and 4 bases respectively, with 10 bases between them. The CDR3 is 14 residues long. Germline V gene sequence: CDR1 MNHEY, CDR2 SMNVEV (reference sequence). The CDR3 sequence is CASSYQGGTGELFF. CDR3 sequence (DNA): TGTGCCAGCAGTTACCAGGGAGGCACCGGGGAGCTGTTTTTT.

The rearrangement joins TRBV6-1 to TRBJ2-4; D gene unclear. CDR1 MNHNS and CDR2 SASEGT come from the germline V gene. The CDR3 runs 11 residues. Trimming cost V 6 bases and J 9 bases, with 9 bases left between them. The CDR3 coding sequence is TGTGCCAGCAGAGAGTCGCCCATTCAGTACTTC. Its protein product is CASRESPIQYF.

The V gene is TRBV10-3, the J gene TRBJ2-1; D might be TRBD1 (7 bases). V was cut by 3 bases and J by 6 bases, with 15 bases left in between. The CDR3 runs 15 residues. Per the germline V gene, CDR1 is ENHRY and CDR2 is SYGVKD. The CDR3 nucleotides read TGTGCCATCAGTGATTCTAGGAGGGACAGCAATGAGCAGTTCTTC. Protein sequence: CAISDSRRDSNEQFF.

This clone was detected only a few times. The rearrangement uses TRBV7-9 and TRBJ2-7; 9 nucleotides agree with TRBD2. Germline V gives CDR1 SEHNR, CDR2 FQNEAQ (reference sequence). The CDR3 sequence is 16 residues long. V dropped 5 bases and J dropped 5; count of bases not matched to a gene: 13. CDR3 bases: TGTGCCAGCAGCCAAGAGGAGGGTAGCGGGAGCCACGAGCAGTACTTC. Its protein product is CASSQEEGSGSHEQYF.

J is TRBJ1-3 and V is TRBV29-1, with D possibly being TRBD1 (6 bases). Germline V gene data show CDR1 as SQVTM and CDR2 as ANQGSEA. The CDR3 has 13 amino acids. Trimming took off 4 bases at V and 4 bases at J, with 11 bases between the two ends. CDR3 loop: CSVVPQGGNTIYF. The CDR3 nucleotides are TGCAGCGTTGTCCCACAGGGAGGAAACACCATATATTTT.

The chain uses TRBV5-1 and TRBJ2-7, with 8 bases fitting TRBD2. Germline CDR1 SGHRS, CDR2 YFSETQ. This CDR3 is 13 amino acids long. J was trimmed by 12 bases and V by 3 bases; bases with no gene match: 11. CDR3 nucleotide sequence: TGCGCCAGCAGCTCTAGCGGGTCCCGCCGAAGGTACTTC. Translation: CASSSSGSRRRYF.

The chain recombines TRBV18 with TRBJ2-5; TRBD2 matches 10 bases. V was pared by 3 bases and J by 5 bases, with 15 bases of the junction left unmatched. CDR1 is KGHSH, CDR2 LQKENI, per germline. The CDR3 consists of 18 residues. The CDR3 reads CASSPARRLAGSGETQYF. CDR3 nucleotide sequence: TGTGCCAGCTCACCGGCTCGGCGACTAGCGGGTAGCGGGGAGACCCAGTACTTC.

The chain uses TRBV11-2 and TRBJ2-3, with 7 nucleotides matching TRBD2. The CDR3 contains 15 residues. Germline CDR1 reads SGHAT; CDR2 reads FQNNGV. Trimming took 3 bases from V and 0 from J; bases not matched to a gene: 3. In nucleotides, the CDR3 is TGTGCCAGCAGCTTGCGGGGGAGTAGCACAGATACGCAGTATTTT. Translation: CASSLRGSSTDTQYF. Variable domain in full (rest from reference TRBV11-2 and TRBJ2-3): EAGVAQSPRYKIIEKRQSVAFWCNPISGHATLYWYQQILGQGPKLLIQFQNNGVVDDSQLPKDRFSAERLKGVDSTLKIQPAKLEDSAVYLCASSLRGSSTDTQYFGPGTRLTVL.

Only one count was recorded for this clone. V gene TRBV5-4 combines with J gene TRBJ1-1; TRBD1 agrees at 7 bases. This CDR3 comprises 12 residues. The trim removed 4 bases at V and 12 bases at J, leaving 9 bases unmatched. CDR1 and CDR2 from the germline V gene are SGHNT and YYREEE (reference sequence). The CDR3, as DNA: TGTGCCAGCAGCAGGGGGACAGCGGAGACTTTCTTT. Amino acids: CASSRGTAETFF.